This paragraph covers one T cell receptor beta chain sequence. The V and J ends lost 4 bases and 5 bases, in that order; junction bases with no gene match: 3. CDR1 is KGHSH and CDR2 is LQKENI in the germline V gene. There are 14 residues in the CDR3. This entry belongs to a study of blood T cell repertoires in COVID-19. TCRdb's table, derived via immunoSEQ multiplex PCR, lists solely in-frame clones and lacks some. The repertoire consists of roughly 47,000 clones, with 89% occurring once and the leading ten covering 15% to 18%. The TCR sequence derives from a man between 65 and 85 years old with active COVID-19. V and J are TRBV18 and TRBJ1-5; TRBD1 matches at 9 bases. The sequencing input was peripheral blood. In nucleotides, the CDR3 is TGTGCCAGCTCACTACGGACAGGGGATCAGCCCCAGCATTTT. It specifies CASSLRTGDQPQHF.